A single sample is the source of the 7 T cell receptor beta chains below, sequenced in a study of cytomegalovirus exposure and HLA in healthy donors. With 60 Vbeta and 13 Jbeta primers, the PCR was carried out. Some clones are missing from TCRdb's copy, which holds only in-frame ones; the method was immunoSEQ multiplex PCR. The repertoire includes roughly 72,000 clones, around 69% of them detected once, and about an eighth sits in the top ten. Sequenced: PBMCs. The origin of the receptors is a human donor in good health.

CDR3 residues: CASSALGEAYEAFF. The CDR3 nucleotides are TGTGCCAGCAGCGCTTTAGGAGAAGCCTATGAAGCTTTCTTT. The chain is built from TRBV9 and TRBJ1-1; unclear D gene. Germline lookup yields CDR1 SGDLS and CDR2 YYNGEE. Trimming shortened V by 3 bases and J by 7 bases, and 16 bases separated the two germline ends. This CDR3 region has 14 residues. The full variable domain, its missing parts supplied by reference TRBV9 and TRBJ1-1, is DSGVTQTPKHLITATGQRVTLRCSPRSGDLSVYWYQQSLDQGLQFLIQYYNGEERAKGNILERFSAQQFPDLHSELNLSSLELGDSALYFCASSALGEAYEAFFGQGTRLTVV.

This clone was detected once. The J gene is TRBJ1-5, the V gene TRBV4-1; the D gene is possibly TRBD1 (5 bases). Germline loops: CDR1 MGHRA, CDR2 YSYEKL. The CDR3 contains 16 residues. Trimming cost V 0 bases and J 1 base, with 10 bases left between them. The CDR3: CASSQEGVGSNQPQHF. The CDR3 DNA reads TGCGCCAGCAGCCAAGAAGGGGTCGGGAGCAATCAGCCCCAGCATTTT.

This clone is a singleton in its sample. CDR3 in DNA: TGCGCCAGCAGCCAAAAGGGAACAGGGGGCGGCTATGGCTACACCTTC. Encoded protein: CASSQKGTGGGYGYTF. This chain links TRBV4-1 with TRBJ1-2, with 9 bases aligning to TRBD1. CDR3 length: 16 residues. Germline-derived CDR1 and CDR2 are MGHRA and YSYEKL. V trimming: 2 bases; J trimming: 4 bases; junction bases outside the gene matches: 8.

This clone was seen a handful of times. This rearrangement joins TRBV6-1 to TRBJ2-7; 8 bases are shared with TRBD1. This CDR3 spans 15 amino acids. Trimming removed 0 bases from V and 5 bases from J; junction bases left unmatched: 6. Germline CDR1 and CDR2: MNHNS and SASEGT. CDR3 residues: CASSEAEQGADEQYF. The CDR3 nucleotides read TGTGCCAGCAGTGAAGCAGAGCAGGGGGCTGACGAGCAGTACTTC.

This rearrangement joins TRBV27 to TRBJ2-2; a weak D match, TRBD1 (6 bases). The length of the CDR3 is 15 residues. Germline CDR1 reads MNHEY; CDR2 reads SMNVEV (reference sequence). The V end lost 3 bases, the J end lost 5 bases, and 13 bases lay between the germline ends. This CDR3 reads CASSFKGDGTGELFF. CDR3 sequence (DNA): TGTGCCAGCAGTTTCAAGGGGGATGGAACCGGGGAGCTGTTTTTT.

The genes are TRBV7-8 and TRBJ2-1; maybe TRBD1 (6 bases). V was shortened by 6 bases and J by 6 bases, with 9 bases between the two germline ends. Per germline, CDR1 SGHVS and CDR2 FQNEAQ. The CDR3 has 12 residues. Here the CDR3 DNA reads TGTGCCAGCAGGCAGGACAGCAATGAGCAGTTCTTC. This encodes CASRQDSNEQFF.

This chain connects TRBV7-9 to TRBJ2-2; 7 bases line up with TRBD1. The CDR3 has 15 amino acids. V gave up 1 base and J gave up 3 bases; unmatched junction bases: 2. Germline V CDR1 and CDR2: SEHNR, FQNEAQ (reference sequence). The CDR3: CASSLGDSYTGELFF. Here the CDR3 DNA reads TGTGCCAGCAGCTTAGGGGACAGTTACACCGGGGAGCTGTTTTTT.